This T cell receptor (beta chain) was recovered during a study of T cell responses to AZD1222 COVID-19 vaccine. Study-level points and caveats: Recipients of two AZD1222 doses showed rising Spike-specific TCR breadth and depth. Only 5 or 6 individuals given AZD1222 were seropositive at baseline.

This CDR3 comprises 8 residues. The V gene lost 3 bases and the J gene lost 8 bases, with 1 base spanning the gap. CDR1 and CDR2 (germline): SQVTM, ANQGSEA. As to this clone: What it binds is not known. The sample contains more than one DNA sequence encoding this CDR3.

Second doses at about 4 or about 12 weeks were pooled. Sequencing was performed with immunoSEQ multiplex PCR; in TCRdb, only in-frame clones are kept and a portion is missing. This table has 100,000 to 150,000 clones, approximately 92% appearing once. This sequence was found in an adult who received the AZD1222 COVID-19 vaccine. The rearrangement uses TRBV29-1 and TRBJ1-2; D is uncertain. The specimen comprised peripheral blood, sampled 28 days after the second AZD1222 dose. CDR3: CSVDGYTF. The CDR3 DNA reads as TGCAGCGTTGACGGCTACACCTTC.